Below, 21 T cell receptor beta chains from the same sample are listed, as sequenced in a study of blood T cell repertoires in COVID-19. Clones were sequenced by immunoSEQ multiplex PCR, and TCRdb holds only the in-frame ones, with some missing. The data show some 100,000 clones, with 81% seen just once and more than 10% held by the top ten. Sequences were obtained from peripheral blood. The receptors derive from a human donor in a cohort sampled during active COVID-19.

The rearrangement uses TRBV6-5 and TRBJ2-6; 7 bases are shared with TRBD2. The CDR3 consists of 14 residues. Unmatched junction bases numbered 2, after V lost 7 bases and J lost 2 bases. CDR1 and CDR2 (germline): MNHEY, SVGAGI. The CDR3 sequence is CASNAGAGANVLTF. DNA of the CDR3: TGTGCCAGCAATGCGGGGGCTGGGGCCAACGTCCTGACTTTC.

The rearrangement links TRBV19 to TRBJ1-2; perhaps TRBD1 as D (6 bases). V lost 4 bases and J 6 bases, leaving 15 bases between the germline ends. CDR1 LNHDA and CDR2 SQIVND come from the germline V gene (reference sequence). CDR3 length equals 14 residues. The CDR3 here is CASSTPQGDHGYTF. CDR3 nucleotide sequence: TGTGCCAGTAGTACCCCACAGGGAGACCATGGCTACACCTTC.

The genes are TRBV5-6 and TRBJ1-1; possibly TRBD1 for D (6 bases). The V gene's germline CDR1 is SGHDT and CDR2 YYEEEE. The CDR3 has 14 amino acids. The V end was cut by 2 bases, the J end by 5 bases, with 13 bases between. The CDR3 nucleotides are TGTGCCAGCAGCTTTTCGTGGGGGCGAACTGAAGCTTTCTTT. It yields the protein CASSFSWGRTEAFF.

The CDR3 here is CASSFRGDEETQYF. Here the CDR3 DNA reads TGCGCCAGCAGCTTTCGGGGGGATGAAGAGACCCAGTACTTC. V gene TRBV5-1 combines with J gene TRBJ2-5, with TRBD2 identical over 7 bases. CDR3 size: 14 residues. The V and J ends lost 2 bases and 3 bases, in that order; junction bases with no gene match: 4. Germline V gene lookup returns CDR1 SGHRS and CDR2 YFSETQ.

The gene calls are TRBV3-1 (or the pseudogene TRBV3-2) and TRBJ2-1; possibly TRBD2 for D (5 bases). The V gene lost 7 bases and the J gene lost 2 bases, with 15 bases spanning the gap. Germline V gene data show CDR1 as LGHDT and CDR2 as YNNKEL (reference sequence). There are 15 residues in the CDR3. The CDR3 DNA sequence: TGTGCCAGCACCCTCGGACTCCAGACCTACAATGAGCAGTTCTTC. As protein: CASTLGLQTYNEQFF.

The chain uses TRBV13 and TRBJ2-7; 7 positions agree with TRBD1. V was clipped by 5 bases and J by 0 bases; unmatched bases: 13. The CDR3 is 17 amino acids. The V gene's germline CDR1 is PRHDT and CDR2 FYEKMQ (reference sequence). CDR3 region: CASSPRTGLLPSYEQYF. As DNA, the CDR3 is TGTGCCAGCAGCCCACGGACAGGCCTCCTCCCCTCCTACGAGCAGTACTTC.

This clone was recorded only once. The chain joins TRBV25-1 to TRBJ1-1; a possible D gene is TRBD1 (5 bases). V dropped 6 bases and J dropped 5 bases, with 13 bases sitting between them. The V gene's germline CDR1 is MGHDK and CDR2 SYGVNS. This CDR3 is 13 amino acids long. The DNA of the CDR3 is TGTGCCAGCAGGGGGCATTGGGCTACTGAAGCTTTCTTT. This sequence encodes CASRGHWATEAFF.

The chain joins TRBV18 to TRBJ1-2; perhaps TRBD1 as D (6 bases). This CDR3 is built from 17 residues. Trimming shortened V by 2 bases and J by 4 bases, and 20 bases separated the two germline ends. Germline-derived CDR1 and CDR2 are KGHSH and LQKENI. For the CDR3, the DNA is TGTGCCAGCTCACCAATGGACAGACAATATCTCAGCTATGGCTACACCTTC. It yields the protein CASSPMDRQYLSYGYTF.

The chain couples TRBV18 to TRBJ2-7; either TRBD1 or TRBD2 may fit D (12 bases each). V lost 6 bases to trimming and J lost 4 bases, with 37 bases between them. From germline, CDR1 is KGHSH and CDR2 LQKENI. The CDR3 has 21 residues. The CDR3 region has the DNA TGTGCCAGCTCGAACGCCGGGACAGGGGGCACTAGCGGGGGGTCCGTGTACGAGCAGTACTTC. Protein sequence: CASSNAGTGGTSGGSVYEQYF.

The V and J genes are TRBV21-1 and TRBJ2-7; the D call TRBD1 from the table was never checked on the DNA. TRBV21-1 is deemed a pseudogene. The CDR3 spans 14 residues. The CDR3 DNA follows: TGTGCCAGCAGCAAGGGGACAGGGTCCTACGAGCAGTACTTC. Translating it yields CASSKGTGSYEQYF.

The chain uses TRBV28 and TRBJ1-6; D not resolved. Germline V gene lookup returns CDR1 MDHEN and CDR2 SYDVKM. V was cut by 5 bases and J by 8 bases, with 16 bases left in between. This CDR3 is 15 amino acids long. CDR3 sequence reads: CASSVQVQVDSPLHF. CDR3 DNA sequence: TGTGCCAGCAGTGTTCAGGTCCAAGTGGATTCACCCCTCCACTTT.

CDR3: CASGQGSGTEAFF. The CDR3 DNA reads as TGTGCCAGCGGACAGGGTAGCGGCACTGAAGCTTTCTTT. The gene calls are TRBV25-1 and TRBJ1-1; 8 bases map to TRBD1. This CDR3 is built from 13 residues. The germline V gene has CDR1 MGHDK and CDR2 SYGVNS. Germline trimming cut 8 bases from V and 4 bases from J; bases unmatched to any gene: 6. Filled out from reference TRBV25-1 and TRBJ1-1, the complete variable domain reads EADIYQTPRYLVIGTGKKITLECSQTMGHDKMYWYQQDPGMELHLIHYSYGVNSTEKGDLSSESTVSRIRTEHFPLTLESARPSHTSQYLCASGQGSGTEAFFGQGTRLTVV.

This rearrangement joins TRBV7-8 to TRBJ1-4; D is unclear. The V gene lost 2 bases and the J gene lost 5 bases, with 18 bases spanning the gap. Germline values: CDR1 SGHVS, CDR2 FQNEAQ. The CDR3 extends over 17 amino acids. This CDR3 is CASSLTRTTGRNEKLFF. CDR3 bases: TGTGCCAGCAGCTTAACTAGGACTACCGGGCGGAATGAAAAACTGTTTTTT.

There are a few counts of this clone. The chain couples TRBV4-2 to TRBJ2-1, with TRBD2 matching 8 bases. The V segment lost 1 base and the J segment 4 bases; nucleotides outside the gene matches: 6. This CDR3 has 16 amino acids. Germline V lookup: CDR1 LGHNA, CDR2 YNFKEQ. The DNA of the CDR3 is TGTGCCAGCAGCCAAGGAGGAGCGGGGGAGTACAATGAGCAGTTCTTC. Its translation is CASSQGGAGEYNEQFF.

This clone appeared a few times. CDR3 sequence: CASSYLQRGAGEQYF. DNA for the CDR3: TGTGCCAGCAGTTACCTACAGCGGGGTGCAGGGGAGCAGTACTTC. This rearrangement joins TRBV28 to TRBJ2-7; 7 positions agree with TRBD2. The J segment lost 7 bases and the V segment lost 4 bases, leaving 13 bases of the junction unmatched. Per the germline V gene, CDR1 is MDHEN and CDR2 is SYDVKM. The CDR3 length is 15 residues.

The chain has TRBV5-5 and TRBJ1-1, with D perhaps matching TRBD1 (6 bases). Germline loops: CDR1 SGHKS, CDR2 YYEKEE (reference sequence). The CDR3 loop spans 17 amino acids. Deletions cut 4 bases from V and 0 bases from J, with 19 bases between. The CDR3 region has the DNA TGTGCCAGCAGCCCTACAGGGAGACGGAGCATGAACACTGAAGCTTTCTTT. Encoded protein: CASSPTGRRSMNTEAFF.

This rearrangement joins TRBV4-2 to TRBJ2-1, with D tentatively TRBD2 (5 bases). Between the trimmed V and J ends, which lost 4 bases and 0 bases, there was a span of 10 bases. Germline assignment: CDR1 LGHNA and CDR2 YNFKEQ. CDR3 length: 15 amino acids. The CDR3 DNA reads TGTGCCAGCAGCCCGGGAAGTTTCTCCTACAATGAGCAGTTCTTC. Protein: CASSPGSFSYNEQFF.

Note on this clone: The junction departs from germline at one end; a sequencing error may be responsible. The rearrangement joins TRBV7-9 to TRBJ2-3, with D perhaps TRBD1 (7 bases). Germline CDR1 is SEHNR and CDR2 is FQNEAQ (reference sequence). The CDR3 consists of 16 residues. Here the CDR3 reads CASSFAGTAGTATQYF. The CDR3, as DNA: TGTGCCAGCAGCTTTGCCGGGACGGCGGGGACAGCTACGCAGTATTTT.

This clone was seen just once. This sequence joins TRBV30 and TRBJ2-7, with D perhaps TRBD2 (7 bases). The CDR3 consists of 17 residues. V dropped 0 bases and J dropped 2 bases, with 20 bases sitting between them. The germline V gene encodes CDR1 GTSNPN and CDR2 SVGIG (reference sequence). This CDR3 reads CAWSVLPGGHPTYEQYF. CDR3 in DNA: TGTGCCTGGAGTGTCCTTCCGGGGGGACACCCAACCTACGAGCAGTACTTC. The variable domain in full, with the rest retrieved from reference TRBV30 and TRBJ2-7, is SQTIHQWPATLVQPVGSPLSLECTVEGTSNPNLYWYRQAAGRGLQLLFYSVGIGQISSEVPQNLSASRPQDRQFILSSKKLLLSDSGFYLCAWSVLPGGHPTYEQYFGPGTRLTVT.

CDR3 DNA: TGTGCCAGTATTGGACAGAGCTCCTATAATTCACCCCTCCACTTT. Translation: CASIGQSSYNSPLHF. The J gene is TRBJ1-6, the V gene TRBV19; a weak D match, TRBD1 (6 bases). Trimming cost V 7 bases and J 0 bases, with 10 bases left between them. The CDR3 loop spans 15 amino acids. Germline V gives CDR1 LNHDA, CDR2 SQIVND (reference sequence).

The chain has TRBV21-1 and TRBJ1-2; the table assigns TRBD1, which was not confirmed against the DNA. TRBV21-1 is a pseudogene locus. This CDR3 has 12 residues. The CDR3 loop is CASSKSFSGYTF. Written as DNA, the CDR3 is TGTGCCAGCAGCAAAAGTTTCAGTGGCTACACCTTC.